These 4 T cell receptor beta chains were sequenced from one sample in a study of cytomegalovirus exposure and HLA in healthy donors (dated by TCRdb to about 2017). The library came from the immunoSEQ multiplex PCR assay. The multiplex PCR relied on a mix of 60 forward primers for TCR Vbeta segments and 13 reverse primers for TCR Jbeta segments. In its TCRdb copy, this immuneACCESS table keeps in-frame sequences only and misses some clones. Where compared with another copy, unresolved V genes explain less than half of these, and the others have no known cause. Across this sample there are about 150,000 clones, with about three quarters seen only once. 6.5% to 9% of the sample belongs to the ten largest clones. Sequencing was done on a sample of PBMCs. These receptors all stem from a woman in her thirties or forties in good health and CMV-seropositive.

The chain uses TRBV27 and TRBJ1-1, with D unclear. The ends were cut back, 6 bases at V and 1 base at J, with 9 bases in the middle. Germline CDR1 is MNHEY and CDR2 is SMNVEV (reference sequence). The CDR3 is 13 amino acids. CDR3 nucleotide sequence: TGTGCCAGCAGACAAAATAAGAACACTGAAGCTTTCTTT. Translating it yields CASRQNKNTEAFF.

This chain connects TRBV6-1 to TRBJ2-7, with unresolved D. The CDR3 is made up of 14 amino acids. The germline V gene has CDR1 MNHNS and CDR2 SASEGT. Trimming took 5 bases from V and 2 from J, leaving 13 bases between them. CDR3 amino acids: CASSLGRTTYEQYF. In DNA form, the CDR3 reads TGTGCCAGCAGTCTGGGCCGAACCACCTACGAGCAGTACTTC.

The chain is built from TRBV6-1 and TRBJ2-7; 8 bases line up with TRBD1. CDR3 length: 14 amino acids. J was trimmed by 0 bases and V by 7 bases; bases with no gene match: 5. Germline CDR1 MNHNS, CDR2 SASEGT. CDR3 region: CASTKGQASYEQYF. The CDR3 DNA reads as TGTGCCAGCACCAAGGGACAGGCCTCCTACGAGCAGTACTTC.

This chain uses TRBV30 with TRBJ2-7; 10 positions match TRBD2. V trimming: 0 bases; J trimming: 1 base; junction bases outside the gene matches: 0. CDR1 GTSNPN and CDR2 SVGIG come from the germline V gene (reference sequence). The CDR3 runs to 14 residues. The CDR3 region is CAWSVLAGSYEQYF. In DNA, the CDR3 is TGTGCCTGGAGTGTACTAGCGGGGTCCTACGAGCAGTACTTC.